These 13 T cell receptor beta chains came from one sample sequenced in a study of T cell changes during pregnancy in multiple sclerosis. Some clones are missing from TCRdb's copy, which holds only in-frame ones; the method was immunoSEQ multiplex PCR. This table holds roughly 100,000 clones, about 90% found once. The specimen comprised peripheral blood, sampled after pregnancy. These receptors were collected from a female donor with multiple sclerosis, enrolled in a pregnancy study.

V is TRBV30 and J is TRBJ2-5, with 9 bases aligning to TRBD1. Germline CDR1 reads GTSNPN; CDR2 reads SVGIG (reference sequence). The CDR3 loop spans 15 amino acids. V lost 0 bases, J lost 1 base, and 3 bases stayed unmatched. The CDR3 sequence: CAWSVDRGFQETQYF. The CDR3 DNA is TGTGCCTGGAGTGTTGACAGGGGGTTCCAAGAGACCCAGTACTTC.

This chain links TRBV6-5 with TRBJ2-6; D uncertain. From germline, CDR1 is MNHEY and CDR2 SVGAGI. Trimming shortened V by 7 bases and J by 0 bases, and 10 bases separated the two germline ends. The CDR3 has 15 amino acids. CDR3 protein: CASKSLSSGANVLTF. The CDR3 DNA is TGTGCCAGCAAGAGTCTTAGCTCTGGGGCCAACGTCCTGACTTTC.

This clone was detected a few times. This chain uses TRBV10-3 with TRBJ1-5, with TRBD1 matching 7 bases. Germline-derived CDR1 and CDR2 are ENHRY and SYGVKD. CDR3 length: 14 residues. V gave up 5 bases and J gave up 2 bases; unmatched junction bases: 3. DNA for the CDR3: TGTGCCATCAGTCCGGACAGGCGCAATCAGCCCCAGCATTTT. It yields the protein CAISPDRRNQPQHF.

The chain recombines TRBV6-1 with TRBJ1-1; 10 bases line up with TRBD1. V dropped 6 bases and J dropped 4; count of bases not matched to a gene: 8. Germline-derived CDR1 and CDR2 are MNHNS and SASEGT. The CDR3 consists of 15 residues. CDR3 sequence (DNA): TGTGCCAGCAGGAATGACAGGGGGCCCGTCACTGAAGCTTTCTTT. As protein: CASRNDRGPVTEAFF.

The V gene is TRBV19, the J gene TRBJ1-6, with 7 bases identical to TRBD1. Germline CDR1 and CDR2: LNHDA and SQIVND (reference sequence). CDR3 length: 15 amino acids. The ends lost 2 bases at V and 6 bases at J; junction bases unmatched: 4. The DNA of the CDR3 is TGTGCCAGTAGTATAACCGGGACAGCTAATTCACCCCTCCACTTT. This gives the protein CASSITGTANSPLHF.

This rearrangement joins TRBV6-5 to TRBJ1-1; D gene unclear. CDR3 length equals 11 residues. Trimming stripped 4 bases from V and 14 bases from J, with 14 bases between. Germline CDR1 is MNHEY and CDR2 is SVGAGI. DNA of the CDR3: TGTGCCAGCAGTTGGGATTTCGGGGTCTTCTTT. Encoded protein: CASSWDFGVFF.

V is TRBV29-1 and J is TRBJ1-1; TRBD1 is a possible D gene (5 bases). Germline V gene sequence: CDR1 SQVTM, CDR2 ANQGSEA. This CDR3 contains 14 residues. With 5 bases removed from V and 8 bases from J, the gap between germline ends came to 21 bases. The CDR3 DNA reads TGCAGCGTTCGGGGGAGGGTAGGGCTAGAGGAAGCTTTCTTT. Its protein is CSVRGRVGLEEAFF.

CDR3 bases: TGTGCCAGCAGCCCGACGGGGTCCACCTACAATGAGCAGTTCTTC. Its protein product is CASSPTGSTYNEQFF. This rearrangement joins TRBV27 to TRBJ2-1; TRBD2 might be the D (5 bases). CDR3 length: 15 residues. The germline gives CDR1 MNHEY, CDR2 SMNVEV (reference sequence). V lost 6 bases, J lost 2 bases, and 14 bases lay in between.

V gene TRBV9 combines with J gene TRBJ1-2, with a tentative D call TRBD1 (6 bases). CDR1 is SGDLS and CDR2 is YYNGEE in the germline V gene. Between the trimmed V and J ends, which lost 7 bases and 3 bases, there was a span of 10 bases. CDR3 size: 12 residues. CDR3 loop: CASGGRDYGYTF. DNA for the CDR3: TGTGCCAGCGGGGGCAGGGACTATGGCTACACCTTC.

This chain links TRBV7-9 with TRBJ2-1; 10 positions match TRBD2. The CDR3 is made up of 15 amino acids. The V and J ends lost 2 bases and 4 bases, in that order; junction bases with no gene match: 2. CDR1 is SEHNR and CDR2 is FQNEAQ in the germline V gene (reference sequence). DNA for the CDR3: TGTGCCAGCAGCTTAAGGACTAGCGGTTACAATGAGCAGTTCTTC. Translation: CASSLRTSGYNEQFF.

The chain uses TRBV11-2 and TRBJ2-1; 7 positions agree with TRBD2. The CDR3 loop spans 13 amino acids. Germline V CDR1 and CDR2: SGHAT, FQNNGV. Trimming cost V 0 bases and J 7 bases; bases outside gene matches: 0. The CDR3 spells CASSLDSGNEQFF. In DNA form, the CDR3 reads TGTGCCAGCAGCTTAGATAGCGGGAATGAGCAGTTCTTC. The entire variable domain, with the rest obtained from reference TRBV11-2 and TRBJ2-1, is as follows: EAGVAQSPRYKIIEKRQSVAFWCNPISGHATLYWYQQILGQGPKLLIQFQNNGVVDDSQLPKDRFSAERLKGVDSTLKIQPAKLEDSAVYLCASSLDSGNEQFFGPGTRLTVL.

This clone is a singleton in its sample. The chain carries TRBV7-2 and TRBJ2-7, with D possibly TRBD1 on 6 matching bases. The CDR3 sequence is 17 residues long. V dropped 4 bases and J dropped 4 bases, with 23 bases sitting between them. The germline V gene has CDR1 SGHTA and CDR2 FQGNSA. The CDR3 DNA reads as TGTGCCAGCAGCTCTGAAGCAGGGGCCGATTTATTGTACGAGCAGTACTTC. Encoded protein: CASSSEAGADLLYEQYF.

The CDR3 region has the DNA TGTGCCAGCAGCAAAGGGGACAGGGAGGATGACTACACCTTC. This encodes CASSKGDREDDYTF. V gene TRBV21-1 combines with J gene TRBJ1-2; TRBD1, the table's D call, was not compared with the DNA. TRBV21-1 is recorded as a pseudogene. This CDR3 spans 14 amino acids.